This TCR beta chain was retrieved from a study of CD8+CD57+ T cells in acquired aplastic anemia (dated 2018 in TCRdb). About the investigation overall: Extracted DNA from sorted CD4+ and CD8+ cells averaged approximately 3 ug, ranging from about 0.2 to 30 ug. A CD8+CD57+ expansion meant a frequency higher than the mean frequency seen in healthy subjects. Broader findings and caveats from the paper: Around 27 CD8+ CDR3 sequences were found to be shared between patients and controls, but these sequences appeared to be highly expressed in patients and within the immunodominant clones of the patients. CD8+ Simpson's diversity did not differ significantly between patients and healthy controls (P=0.060).

TCR beta VDJ combination and CDR3 sequence profiling used genomic DNA as the template. An Illumina HiSeq 2000 was used for TCR repertoire sequencing. Per the original workflow: Repertoires were assessed using TRBV/TRBJ rearrangement plots, CDR3 size and DJ length profiles, and Simpson's diversity index. The most abundant DNA sequence in the deep sequencing data was taken as the immunodominant clone. CDR3 amino acid sequences were screened for sharing across subjects and compared with published repertoires and the VDJdb database. TCRdb took the public reads, trimmed them with fastp at Q25, ran MiXCR for clone calling and kept in-frame beta chains. Every CDR3 protein is listed once, alongside the most common genes and DNA of its rows. TCRdb's processing, not the authors' own work, is the source of the V and J calls. This sample lists 100,000 to 150,000 distinct CDR3 sequences; 45% to 60% were detected once. The ten top clones hold 29% of the sample.

As concerns this clonotype: Its antigen specificity is not known. This is likely a read error, given that the CDR3 carries no conserved phenylalanine or tryptophan at its end.

The length of the CDR3 is 14 amino acids, counting both ends. Only the CDR3 DNA stays, 42 bases, in frame from base 1. Sequences SGHRS (CDR1) and YFSETQ (CDR2) are obtained from the germline V gene. Patients chosen for sequencing had shown expansion of CD8+CD57+ cells by flow cytometry. All patients had severe acquired aplastic anemia diagnosed by International Study of Aplastic Anemia and Agranulocytosis and Camitta criteria. Patients had received no therapy at the time of blood sampling. TCR repertoires of sorted CD4+ and CD8+ blood T cells from severe aplastic anemia patients and healthy subjects were deep-sequenced in the study. In the USA, patient enrollment took place under clinicaltrials.gov protocols 00001620, 01623167, 00001397, 00071045, 00081523 and 00961064. Ficoll-Paque density gradient centrifugation was used to isolate peripheral blood mononuclear cells. CD4+ and CD8+ T cells were sorted by FACS or magnetic beads before DNA extraction.

Sequenced sample: sorted CD4+, CD8+, or CD8+CD57+ T cells (not recorded which) from PBMCs. Rearrangement joined TRBV5-1 to TRBJ1-1; TRBD1 is possibly the D segment (6 matching bases). The TCR was taken from a human donor with aplastic anemia. The DNA sequence reads TGCGCCAGCAGCCTAGGACAGAAAAACACTGGAGCTTTCCTT. It codes for CASSLGQKNTGAFL.